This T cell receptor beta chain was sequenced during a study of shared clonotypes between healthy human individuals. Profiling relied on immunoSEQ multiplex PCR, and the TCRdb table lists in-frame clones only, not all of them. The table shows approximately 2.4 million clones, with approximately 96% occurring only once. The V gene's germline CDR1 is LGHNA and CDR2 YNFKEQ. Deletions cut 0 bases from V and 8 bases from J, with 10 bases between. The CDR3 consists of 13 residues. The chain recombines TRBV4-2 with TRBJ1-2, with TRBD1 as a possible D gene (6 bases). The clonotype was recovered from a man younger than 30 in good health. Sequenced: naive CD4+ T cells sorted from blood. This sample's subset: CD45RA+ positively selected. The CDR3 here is CASSQETGGGYTF. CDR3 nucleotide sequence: TGTGCCAGCAGCCAAGAAACGGGGGGCGGCTACACCTTC.